The 30 T cell receptor beta chains below were found in one sample sequenced in a study of cytomegalovirus exposure and HLA in healthy donors. The PCR ran on 60 Vbeta and 13 Jbeta primers. Assay used: immunoSEQ multiplex PCR; TCRdb lists only in-frame clones, some missing. The sample has more than 95,000 clones, around 76% seen once. Source material: PBMCs. All receptors derive from a man aged 40-55 years in good health and CMV-seropositive.

This clone showed up just a few times. The rearrangement links TRBV5-1 to TRBJ1-3; 7 bases map to TRBD1. The CDR3 runs 14 residues. Germline V CDR1 and CDR2: SGHRS, YFSETQ. The ends lost 4 bases at V and 4 bases at J; junction bases unmatched: 5. Written as DNA, the CDR3 is TGCGCCAGCAGCCCCGGGACAGAAGGAAACACCATATATTTT. Residues: CASSPGTEGNTIYF. Variable domain in full (rest from reference TRBV5-1 and TRBJ1-3): KAGVTQTPRYLIKTRGQQVTLSCSPISGHRSVSWYQQTPGQGLQFLFEYFSETQRNKGNFPGRFSGRQFSNSRSEMNVSTLELGDSALYLCASSPGTEGNTIYFGEGSWLTVV.

This clone has just one count. This sequence joins TRBV9 and TRBJ2-7; 10 bases agree with TRBD2. J lost 7 bases, V lost 0 bases, and 7 bases had no gene match. The CDR3 loop spans 15 amino acids. Germline V CDR1 and CDR2: SGDLS, YYNGEE. The DNA of the CDR3 is TGTGCCAGCAGCGTAGCGGCTAGCGGGGGAAGAGAGCAGTACTTC. Protein product: CASSVAASGGREQYF.

The V gene is TRBV5-1, the J gene TRBJ1-1; D gene uncertain. Germline-derived CDR1 and CDR2 are SGHRS and YFSETQ. CDR3 length equals 14 residues. Trimming left V 0 bases short and J 0 bases short, with 6 bases between. The DNA of the CDR3 is TGCGCCAGCAGCTTGGCTGAGGTGAACACTGAAGCTTTCTTT. This sequence encodes CASSLAEVNTEAFF.

Remarks on this clone: A junction boundary mismatches the germline segment, possibly from a read error. This chain links TRBV10-3 with TRBJ1-1; D possibly corresponds to TRBD1 (5 bases). Germline V gene data show CDR1 as ENHRY and CDR2 as SYGVKD. The CDR3 contains 10 residues. CDR3 nucleotide sequence: TGTGCCATCAGGGACACTCTAGAACTCTTT. It specifies CAIRDTLELF.

The chain combines TRBV19 with TRBJ2-3, with TRBD1 identical over 11 bases. V dropped 5 bases and J dropped 6; count of bases not matched to a gene: 7. CDR3 length: 15 residues. CDR1 is LNHDA and CDR2 is SQIVND in the germline V gene (reference sequence). CDR3 sequence reads: CASSHGQGAWDTQYF. CDR3 in DNA: TGTGCCAGTAGTCACGGACAGGGGGCTTGGGATACGCAGTATTTT.

This clone was picked up one time. The rearrangement links TRBV20-1 to TRBJ2-5; D perhaps matches TRBD1 (6 bases). Trimming stripped 6 bases from V and 11 bases from J, with 16 bases between. This CDR3 is 11 amino acids long. Germline lookup yields CDR1 DFQATT and CDR2 SNEGSKA (reference sequence). DNA of the CDR3: TGCAGTGCCCCTAAACAGGGAAGACAGTACTTC. This gives the protein CSAPKQGRQYF.

The chain is built from TRBV4-3 and TRBJ2-1; 16 bases are shared with TRBD2. The CDR3 extends over 20 amino acids. V dropped 5 bases and J dropped 0; count of bases not matched to a gene: 10. Germline CDR1 LGHNA, CDR2 YSLEER. Here the CDR3 reads CASSVRGTSGRESSYNEQFF. DNA of the CDR3: TGCGCCAGCAGCGTTAGGGGGACTAGCGGGAGGGAAAGCTCCTACAATGAGCAGTTCTTC.

CDR3 DNA sequence: TGTGCCTGGAGTCAAGGACTCTCGAGTCTTAGCAATCAGCCCCAGCATTTT. It encodes CAWSQGLSSLSNQPQHF. The chain recombines TRBV30 with TRBJ1-5; no clear D. The CDR3 sequence is 17 residues long. V lost 2 bases, J lost 0 bases, and 17 bases lay in between. Germline lookup yields CDR1 GTSNPN and CDR2 SVGIG (reference sequence).

V and J are TRBV13 and TRBJ2-3; 8 nucleotides line up with TRBD2. The J segment lost 6 bases and the V segment lost 6 bases, leaving 5 bases of the junction unmatched. Per the germline V gene, CDR1 is PRHDT and CDR2 is FYEKMQ (reference sequence). CDR3 length: 13 residues. The chain's CDR3 is CASRYTGGDTQYF. For the CDR3, the DNA is TGTGCCAGCAGATACACGGGGGGGGATACGCAGTATTTT.

The chain employs TRBV13 and TRBJ1-2; the D gene is possibly TRBD1 (6 bases). The germline V gene has CDR1 PRHDT and CDR2 FYEKMQ (reference sequence). Trimming stripped 3 bases from V and 3 bases from J, with 11 bases between. This CDR3 has 14 residues. CDR3 region: CASSFRQADYGYTF. The CDR3 region has the DNA TGTGCCAGCAGCTTCAGACAGGCTGACTATGGCTACACCTTC.

This clone has just a few counts. V and J are TRBV28 and TRBJ1-5; D gene unclear. Germline loops: CDR1 MDHEN, CDR2 SYDVKM. Trimming shortened V by 3 bases and J by 2 bases, and 11 bases separated the two germline ends. CDR3 length: 15 amino acids. CDR3 in DNA: TGTGCCAGCAGTTTGACGGGCGGGGGCAATCAGCCCCAGCATTTT. Protein sequence: CASSLTGGGNQPQHF.

The chain links TRBV5-5 to TRBJ2-7, with unresolved D. The CDR3 spans 16 residues. CDR1 is SGHKS, CDR2 YYEKEE, per germline (reference sequence). Trimming shortened V by 3 bases and J by 0 bases, and 16 bases separated the two germline ends. CDR3 sequence (DNA): TGTGCCAGCAGCTCGGGTGTACACCGTCCCTCCTACGAGCAGTACTTC. Protein sequence: CASSSGVHRPSYEQYF.

CDR3 in amino acids: CASSPRRGGSDTQYF. CDR3 coding DNA: TGTGCCAGCAGCCCGCGCAGGGGAGGGTCAGATACGCAGTATTTT. This chain connects TRBV7-2 to TRBJ2-3, with a tentative D call TRBD2 (7 bases). V lost 5 bases, J lost 4 bases, and 16 bases lay in between. This CDR3 comprises 15 residues. Germline values: CDR1 SGHTA, CDR2 FQGNSA.

This chain joins TRBV7-2 and TRBJ1-5, with 9 bases matching TRBD1. The V and J ends lost 5 bases and 2 bases, in that order; junction bases with no gene match: 10. This CDR3 has 17 amino acids. Per the germline V gene, CDR1 is SGHTA and CDR2 is FQGNSA. The CDR3 DNA reads as TGTGCCAGCAGCCCGGACAGGGGCAGGCAGGGCAATCAGCCCCAGCATTTT. This codes for CASSPDRGRQGNQPQHF.

This rearrangement joins TRBV30 to TRBJ2-5, with 9 bases matching TRBD2. Judging by the DNA end, TRBJ2-7 fits better; the J call may be wrong. Germline values: CDR1 GTSNPN, CDR2 SVGIG (reference sequence). The CDR3 runs 15 residues. The CDR3 region has the DNA TGTGCCTGGGGATTAAGCGGGGGGTTCTCCTACGAGCAGTACTTC. Its protein product is CAWGLSGGFSYEQYF.

This clone was seen just once. V gene TRBV5-4 combines with J gene TRBJ2-7; the D is unclear. The CDR3 covers 13 residues. Germline V gives CDR1 SGHNT, CDR2 YYREEE (reference sequence). The V end was cut by 0 bases, the J end by 1 base, with 5 bases between. In DNA form, the CDR3 reads TGTGCCAGCAGCTTGGACCGGTCCTACGAGCAGTACTTC. Protein: CASSLDRSYEQYF.

This clone has just a few counts. This chain connects TRBV4-1 to TRBJ2-1; 8 nucleotides match TRBD2. After removal of 5 bases from V and 7 bases from J, the junction contained 25 bases not matched to a gene. This CDR3 spans 20 amino acids. Germline V gives CDR1 MGHRA, CDR2 YSYEKL. CDR3 residues: CASSLDPGLGQVNVRNEQFF. The CDR3 nucleotides read TGCGCCAGCAGCTTGGACCCGGGACTAGGCCAGGTTAACGTTAGGAATGAGCAGTTCTTC.

Only a few counts were recorded for this clone. The CDR3 is CASRAEYSQYF. DNA of the CDR3: TGTGCCAGCAGGGCCGAGTACAGTCAGTACTTC. The chain combines TRBV28 with TRBJ2-4, with D hard to call. V lost 6 bases, J lost 12 bases, and 12 bases lay in between. Germline lookup yields CDR1 MDHEN and CDR2 SYDVKM. The CDR3 runs to 11 residues.

The rearrangement links TRBV19 to TRBJ2-1; 11 bases are shared with TRBD2. Looked up from germline, CDR1 is LNHDA and CDR2 is SQIVND (reference sequence). The CDR3 sequence is 15 residues long. Unmatched junction bases numbered 6, after V lost 4 bases and J lost 7 bases. The CDR3 reads CASSTSSGRKNEQFF. The CDR3 region has the DNA TGTGCCAGTAGTACCTCTAGCGGGAGGAAGAATGAGCAGTTCTTC.

V and J are TRBV10-3 and TRBJ2-7; TRBD2 agrees at 10 bases. Germline V lookup: CDR1 ENHRY, CDR2 SYGVKD. V was clipped by 6 bases and J by 4 bases; unmatched bases: 9. The CDR3 has 15 residues. The CDR3 coding sequence is TGTGCCATCAGGGACTTAGCGGGGGGATCGTACGAGCAGTACTTC. This encodes CAIRDLAGGSYEQYF.

To note about this clone: Mismatch with germline at one junction end may stem from a read error. Other DNA variants within this sample encode the same CDR3. CDR3 in DNA: TGCGCCAGCAGTGTGGGCCCGGGACAGGGCTACGAGCAGTACTTC. Protein: CASSVGPGQGYEQYF. The chain combines TRBV6-1 with TRBJ2-7; 9 bases map to TRBD1. Germline-derived CDR1 and CDR2 are MNHNS and SASEGT. This CDR3 has 15 amino acids.

As regards this clone: Within the sample, other DNA sequences also encode this same CDR3. The J gene is TRBJ1-5, the V gene TRBV7-2; the D gene is possibly TRBD1 (5 bases). The germline V gene encodes CDR1 SGHTA and CDR2 FQGNSA. The CDR3 runs 14 residues. V gave up 0 bases and J gave up 2 bases, with 5 bases separating them. The CDR3 nucleotides read TGTGCCAGCAGCTTAGCAGGGGGCAATCAGCCCCAGCATTTT. Translating gives CASSLAGGNQPQHF. Variable domain in full (rest from reference TRBV7-2 and TRBJ1-5): GAGVSQSPSNKVTEKGKDVELRCDPISGHTALYWYRQSLGQGLEFLIYFQGNSAPDKSGLPSDRFSAERTGGSVSTLTIQRTQQEDSAVYLCASSLAGGNQPQHFGDGTRLSIL.

This CDR3 is CASNDRGGNEQYF. The CDR3 coding sequence is TGTGCCAGCAACGACAGGGGAGGAAACGAGCAGTACTTC. The chain links TRBV6-6 to TRBJ2-7, with 8 bases that match TRBD1. V shed 7 bases and J 5 bases; nucleotides not matched to a gene: 7. CDR3 length: 13 residues. CDR1 and CDR2 (germline): MNHNY, SVGAGI (reference sequence).

This clone appeared a few times. An end of the junction differs from the germline gene, which may be a read error. CDR3 coding DNA: TGTGCCAGCAGCACTCGACCAGGACGGAGCTCTGGGGCCAACGGCCTGACTTTC. The encoded protein is CASSTRPGRSSGANGLTF. The chain recombines TRBV7-2 with TRBJ2-6, with D possibly matching TRBD1 (5 bases). The germline CDR1 and CDR2 sequences are SGHTA and FQGNSA. The CDR3 extends over 18 amino acids.

The gene calls are TRBV27 and TRBJ1-2; D is unresolved. The CDR3 runs to 11 residues. The germline V and J ends were trimmed by 8 bases and 7 bases, with 11 bases remaining between them. Germline V CDR1 and CDR2: MNHEY, SMNVEV (reference sequence). The CDR3 reads CASLFRGGYTF. CDR3 coding DNA: TGTGCCAGCTTATTCCGAGGTGGCTACACCTTC.

This sequence joins TRBV4-1 and TRBJ2-1; 7 nucleotides match TRBD2. The V segment lost 2 bases and the J segment 5 bases; nucleotides outside the gene matches: 6. This CDR3 has 15 residues. Germline V CDR1 and CDR2: MGHRA, YSYEKL. Here the CDR3 reads CASSQMGLTNNEQFF. In DNA, the CDR3 is TGCGCCAGCAGCCAAATGGGACTAACAAACAATGAGCAGTTCTTC.

The rearrangement uses TRBV2 and TRBJ1-2; D might be TRBD1 (6 bases). Per germline, CDR1 SNHLY and CDR2 FYNNEI. Trimming pared 6 bases from V and 4 bases from J, leaving 9 bases between. This CDR3 is built from 12 residues. The CDR3 DNA sequence: TGTGCCAGCAGACTGGACAGCTATGGCTACACCTTC. This gives the protein CASRLDSYGYTF.

The sample holds one count of this clone. The genes are TRBV11-3 and TRBJ1-2, with TRBD1 as a possible D gene (6 bases). The ends were cut back, 1 base at V and 0 bases at J, with 15 bases in the middle. Germline CDR1 and CDR2: SGHNT and YENEEA. This CDR3 region has 17 residues. In nucleotides, the CDR3 is TGTGCCAGCAGCTTAGCGGTCGGACAGACCTCTAACTATGGCTACACCTTC. It codes for CASSLAVGQTSNYGYTF.

This clone was observed once. The chain carries TRBV7-2 and TRBJ1-1; no firm D call. The V and J ends lost 3 bases and 1 base respectively, with 9 bases between them. Per the germline V gene, CDR1 is SGHTA and CDR2 is FQGNSA. The CDR3 has 14 residues. The DNA of the CDR3 is TGTGCCAGCAGCTTCATCACAGAGAACACTGAAGCTTTCTTT. It translates to CASSFITENTEAFF.

The V and J genes are TRBV5-4 and TRBJ2-7, with 8 bases that match TRBD2. The V and J ends lost 4 bases and 4 bases, in that order; junction bases with no gene match: 4. The CDR3 sequence is 13 residues long. Germline CDR1 reads SGHNT; CDR2 reads YYREEE (reference sequence). The CDR3 reads CASSRGGSYEQYF. The CDR3 DNA reads TGTGCCAGCAGCCGGGGGGGTTCGTACGAGCAGTACTTC.